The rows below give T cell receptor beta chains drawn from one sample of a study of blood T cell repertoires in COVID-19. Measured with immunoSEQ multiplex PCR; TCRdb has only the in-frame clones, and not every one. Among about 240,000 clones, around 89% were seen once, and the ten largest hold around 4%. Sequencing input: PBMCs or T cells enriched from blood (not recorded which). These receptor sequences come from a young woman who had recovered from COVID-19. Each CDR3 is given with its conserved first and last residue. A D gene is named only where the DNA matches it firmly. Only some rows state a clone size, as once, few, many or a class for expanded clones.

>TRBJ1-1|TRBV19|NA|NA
CASSIIRGDTEAFF
TGTGCCAGTAGTATAATCCGGGGGGACACTGAAGCTTTCTTT
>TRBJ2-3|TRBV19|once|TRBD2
CASSILAGATDTQYF
TGTGCCAGTAGTATTCTTGCGGGAGCAACAGATACGCAGTATTTT
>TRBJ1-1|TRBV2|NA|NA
CASTPHGPGDLTEAFF
TGTGCCAGCACCCCCCACGGCCCGGGGGATCTTACTGAAGCTTTCTTT
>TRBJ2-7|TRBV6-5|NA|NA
CASSYRPGQNYEQYF
TGTGCCAGCAGTTACCGGCCCGGACAGAACTACGAGCAGTACTTC
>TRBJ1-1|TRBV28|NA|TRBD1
CASRLQGARGTEAFF
TGTGCCAGCAGGTTACAGGGGGCGCGGGGCACTGAAGCTTTCTTT
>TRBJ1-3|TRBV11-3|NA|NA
CASSYGAGNTIYF
TGTGCCAGCAGCTACGGGGCTGGAAACACCATATATTTT
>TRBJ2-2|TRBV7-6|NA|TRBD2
CASSLAASGTGELFF
TGTGCCAGCAGCTTAGCGGCTAGCGGCACCGGGGAGCTGTTTTTT
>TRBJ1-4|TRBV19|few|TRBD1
CASSIDREGLFF
TGTGCCAGTAGTATCGACAGGGAAGGACTGTTTTTT
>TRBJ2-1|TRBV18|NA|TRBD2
CASSPPLGSDGGDEQFF
TGTGCCAGCTCACCACCGCTAGGAAGTGATGGGGGGGATGAGCAGTTCTTC
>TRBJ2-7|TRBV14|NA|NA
CASSPRYSYEQYF
TGTGCCAGCAGCCCCAGGTACTCCTACGAGCAGTACTTC
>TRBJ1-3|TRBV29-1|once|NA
CSADGGSSSGNTIYF
TGCAGCGCCGACGGAGGCTCAAGCTCTGGAAACACCATATATTTT
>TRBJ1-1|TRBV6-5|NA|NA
CASSYSGREGTEAFF
TGTGCCAGCAGTTACTCGGGCAGGGAGGGCACTGAAGCTTTCTTT
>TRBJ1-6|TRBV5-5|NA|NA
CASSLAVSNSPLHF
TGTGCCAGCAGCTTGGCCGTATCTAATTCACCCCTCCACTTT
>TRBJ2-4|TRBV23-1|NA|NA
CASSQYGHDTSKNIQYF
TGCGCCAGCAGTCAATATGGCCACGACACGTCCAAAAACATTCAGTACTTC
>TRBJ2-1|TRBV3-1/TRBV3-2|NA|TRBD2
CASSQGLAVSYNEQFF
TGTGCCAGCAGCCAAGGACTAGCGGTCTCCTACAATGAGCAGTTCTTC
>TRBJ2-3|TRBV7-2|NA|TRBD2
CASSALAETTDTQYF
TGTGCCAGCAGCGCACTAGCGGAGACCACAGATACGCAGTATTTT
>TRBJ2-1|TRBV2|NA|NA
CASLPSQGPYNEQFF
TGTGCCAGCCTACCAAGTCAGGGGCCCTACAATGAGCAGTTCTTC
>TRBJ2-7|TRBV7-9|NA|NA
CASSPRSQVTYEQYF
TGTGCCAGCAGCCCCCGGAGTCAAGTCACCTACGAGCAGTACTTC
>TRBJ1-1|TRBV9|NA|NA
CASSVGGYTEAFF
TGTGCCAGCAGCGTAGGAGGTTACACTGAAGCTTTCTTT
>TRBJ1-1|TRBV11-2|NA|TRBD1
CASSLHFRQGVYTEAFF
TGTGCCAGCAGCTTACATTTCCGACAGGGAGTATACACTGAAGCTTTCTTT
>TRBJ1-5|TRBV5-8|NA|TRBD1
CASSLTGGLRQPQHF
TGTGCCAGCAGCTTGACAGGGGGACTCCGGCAGCCCCAGCATTTT
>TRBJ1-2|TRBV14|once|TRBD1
CASSPIGQELRGGYTF
TGTGCCAGCAGCCCCATAGGACAGGAACTACGTGGAGGCTACACCTTC
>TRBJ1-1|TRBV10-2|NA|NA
CASSERQSRLEAFF
TGCGCCAGCAGTGAGCGGCAATCTAGACTTGAAGCTTTCTTT
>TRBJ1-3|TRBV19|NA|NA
CASSFTGASGNTIYF
TGTGCCAGTAGTTTTACAGGAGCCTCTGGAAACACCATATATTTT
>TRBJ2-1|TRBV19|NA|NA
CASSIDQGHRGNEQFF
TGTGCCAGTAGTATAGATCAGGGGCACCGAGGCAATGAGCAGTTCTTC
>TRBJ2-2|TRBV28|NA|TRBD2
CASSLSHSSGYRAGELFF
TGTGCCAGCAGTTTATCCCACTCTAGCGGGTATCGCGCCGGGGAGCTGTTTTTT
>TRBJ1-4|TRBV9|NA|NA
CASSPDLAGAGEKLFF
TGTGCCAGCAGCCCCGACCTTGCGGGGGCGGGAGAAAAACTGTTTTTT
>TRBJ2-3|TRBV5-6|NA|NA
CASTEQGYTDTQYF
TGTGCCAGCACCGAACAGGGTTACACAGATACGCAGTATTTT
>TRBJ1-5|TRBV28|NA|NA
CASRQQGSAIQPQHF
TGTGCCAGCAGACAACAGGGTTCCGCAATCCAGCCCCAGCATTTT
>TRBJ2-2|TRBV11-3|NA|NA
CASSSGTNTGELFF
TGTGCCAGCAGCTCCGGGACGAACACCGGGGAGCTGTTTTTT
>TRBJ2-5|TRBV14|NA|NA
CASSPFQETQYF
TGTGCCAGCAGCCCCTTCCAAGAGACCCAGTACTTC
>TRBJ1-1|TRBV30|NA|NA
CAWSTGLNSGAFF
TGTGCCTGGAGCACGGGTCTCAACTCTGGAGCTTTCTTT
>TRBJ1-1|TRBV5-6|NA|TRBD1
CASSQTTTGPRNTEAFF
TGTGCCAGCAGCCAAACCACGACAGGGCCCCGGAACACTGAAGCTTTCTTT
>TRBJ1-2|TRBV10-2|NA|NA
CASGDRFYGYTF
TGCGCCAGCGGCGACAGGTTCTATGGCTACACCTTC
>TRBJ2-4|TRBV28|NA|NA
CASSLAPGTPGDIQYF
TGTGCCAGCAGTTTAGCCCCGGGAACCCCTGGGGACATTCAGTACTTC
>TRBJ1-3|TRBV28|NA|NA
CASSLYHLGRVDSGNTIYF
TGTGCCAGCAGTTTATATCATTTGGGCAGGGTTGACTCTGGAAACACCATATATTTT
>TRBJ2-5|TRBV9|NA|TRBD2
CASSGSGTSKETQYF
TGTGCCAGCAGCGGATCCGGGACTAGTAAAGAGACCCAGTACTTC
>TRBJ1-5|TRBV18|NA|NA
CASLQGSNQPQHF
TGTGCCAGCTTGCAGGGAAGCAATCAGCCCCAGCATTTT
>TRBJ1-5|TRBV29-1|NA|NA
CSVHNREGIIGSNQPQHF
TGCAGCGTTCATAACAGGGAGGGGATTATCGGGAGCAATCAGCCCCAGCATTTT
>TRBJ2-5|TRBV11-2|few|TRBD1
CASSLVGTGPQETQYF
TGTGCCAGCAGCTTAGTGGGGACAGGGCCCCAAGAGACCCAGTACTTC
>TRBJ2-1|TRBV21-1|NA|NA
CASSKRRAGALYEQFF
TGTGCCAGCAGCAAAAGACGCGCGGGAGCTTTATATGAGCAGTTCTTC
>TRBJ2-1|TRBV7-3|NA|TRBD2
CASSLPGLAGGSYNEQFF
TGTGCCAGCAGCTTACCGGGACTAGCGGGAGGAAGTTACAATGAGCAGTTCTTC
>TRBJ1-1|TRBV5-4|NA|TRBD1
CASSVRDRGRGTEAFF
TGTGCCAGCAGCGTACGGGACAGGGGCAGGGGCACTGAAGCTTTCTTT
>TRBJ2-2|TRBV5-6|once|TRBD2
CASSLGGGPLTRELFF
TGTGCCAGCAGCCTGGGGGGGGGTCCCCTCACCCGGGAGCTGTTTTTT
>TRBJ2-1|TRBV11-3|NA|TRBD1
CASSLGQGMNNEQFF
TGTGCCAGCAGCCTCGGACAGGGGATGAACAATGAGCAGTTCTTC
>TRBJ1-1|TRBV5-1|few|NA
CASSLDRRDTEAFF
TGCGCCAGCAGCTTGGACAGGAGGGACACTGAAGCTTTCTTT
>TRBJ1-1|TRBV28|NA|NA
CASSLWSGVNTEAFF
TGTGCCAGCAGTTTATGGTCAGGGGTGAACACTGAAGCTTTCTTT